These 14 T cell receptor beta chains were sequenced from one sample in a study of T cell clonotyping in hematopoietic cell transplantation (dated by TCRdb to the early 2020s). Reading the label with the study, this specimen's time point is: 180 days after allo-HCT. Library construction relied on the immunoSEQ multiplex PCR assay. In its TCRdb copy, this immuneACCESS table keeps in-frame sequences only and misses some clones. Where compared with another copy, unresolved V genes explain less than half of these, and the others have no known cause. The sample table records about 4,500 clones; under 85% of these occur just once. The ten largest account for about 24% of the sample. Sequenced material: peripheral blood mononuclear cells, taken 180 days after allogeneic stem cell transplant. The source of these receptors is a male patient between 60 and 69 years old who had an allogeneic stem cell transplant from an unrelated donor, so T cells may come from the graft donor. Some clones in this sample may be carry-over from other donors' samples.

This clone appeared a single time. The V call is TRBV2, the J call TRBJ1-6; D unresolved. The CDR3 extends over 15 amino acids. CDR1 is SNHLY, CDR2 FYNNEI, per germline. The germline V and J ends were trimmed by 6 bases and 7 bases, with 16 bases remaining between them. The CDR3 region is CASSPDSGGNSPLHF. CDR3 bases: TGTGCCAGCAGCCCAGACTCGGGCGGAAATTCACCCCTCCACTTT.

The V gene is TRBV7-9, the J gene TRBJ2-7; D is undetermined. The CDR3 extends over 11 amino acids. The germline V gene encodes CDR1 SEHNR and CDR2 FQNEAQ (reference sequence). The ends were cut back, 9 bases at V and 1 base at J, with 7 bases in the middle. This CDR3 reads CASSLSYEQYF. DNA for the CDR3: TGTGCCAGTTCTCTATCCTACGAGCAGTACTTC.

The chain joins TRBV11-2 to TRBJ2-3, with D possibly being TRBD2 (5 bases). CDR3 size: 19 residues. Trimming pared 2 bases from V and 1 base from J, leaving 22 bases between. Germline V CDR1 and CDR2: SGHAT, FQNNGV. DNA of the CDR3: TGTGCCAGCAGCTTAATTAGTCGATCTAGCCGCCATCGCACAGATACGCAGTATTTT. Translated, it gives CASSLISRSSRHRTDTQYF.

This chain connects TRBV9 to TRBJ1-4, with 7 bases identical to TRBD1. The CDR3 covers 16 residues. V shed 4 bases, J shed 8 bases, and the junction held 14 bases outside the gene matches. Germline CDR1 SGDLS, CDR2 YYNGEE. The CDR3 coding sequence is TGTGCCAGCAGCCTCGGAGGAGGGGGCACGGGAGAAAAACTGTTTTTT. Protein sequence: CASSLGGGGTGEKLFF.

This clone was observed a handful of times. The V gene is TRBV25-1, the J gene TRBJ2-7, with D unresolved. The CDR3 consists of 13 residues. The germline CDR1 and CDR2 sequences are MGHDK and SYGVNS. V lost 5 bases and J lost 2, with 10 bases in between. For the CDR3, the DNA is TGTGCCAGCAGTAAACCCGCGACCTACGAGCAGTACTTC. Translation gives CASSKPATYEQYF.

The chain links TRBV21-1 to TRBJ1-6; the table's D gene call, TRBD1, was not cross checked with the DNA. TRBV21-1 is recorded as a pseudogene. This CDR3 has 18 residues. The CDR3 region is CASSEPSRSDRLNSPLHF. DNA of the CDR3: TGTGCCAGCAGCGAACCAAGCCGTTCTGACAGATTAAATTCACCCCTCCACTTT.

DNA of the CDR3: TGTGCCAGCAGCGTGGCGGGGGCGCGCTACAATGAGCAGTTCTTC. Translated, it gives CASSVAGARYNEQFF. The chain combines TRBV9 with TRBJ2-1, with D perhaps TRBD2 (7 bases). The CDR3 has 15 amino acids. The V end lost 2 bases, the J end lost 3 bases, and 12 bases lay between the germline ends. Germline CDR1 SGDLS, CDR2 YYNGEE.

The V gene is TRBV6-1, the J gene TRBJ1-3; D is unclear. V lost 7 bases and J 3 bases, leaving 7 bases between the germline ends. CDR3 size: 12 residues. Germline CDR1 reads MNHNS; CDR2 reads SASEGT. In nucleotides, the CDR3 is TGTGCCAGCATAACAGATGGAAACACCATATATTTT. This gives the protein CASITDGNTIYF.

The CDR3: CASSQDTTTGGRADTQYF. CDR3 coding DNA: TGTGCCAGCAGCCAAGATACTACGACAGGGGGCAGGGCAGATACGCAGTATTTT. This chain uses TRBV4-2 with TRBJ2-3, with TRBD1 matching 10 bases. Per the germline V gene, CDR1 is LGHNA and CDR2 is YNFKEQ. Trimming cost V 0 bases and J 4 bases; bases outside gene matches: 10. The CDR3 is 18 amino acids.

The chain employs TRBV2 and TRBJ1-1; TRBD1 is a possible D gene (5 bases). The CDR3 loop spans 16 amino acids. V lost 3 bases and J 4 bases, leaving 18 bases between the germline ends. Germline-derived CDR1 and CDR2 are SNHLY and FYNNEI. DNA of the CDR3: TGTGCCAGCAGTGATAGTGGCAGGGTACAGACCACTGAAGCTTTCTTT. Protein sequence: CASSDSGRVQTTEAFF. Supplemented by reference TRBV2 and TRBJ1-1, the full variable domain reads EPEVTQTPSHQVTQMGQEVILRCVPISNHLYFYWYRQILGQKVEFLVSFYNNEISEKSEIFDDQFSVERPDGSNFTLKIRSTKLEDSAMYFCASSDSGRVQTTEAFFGQGTRLTVV.

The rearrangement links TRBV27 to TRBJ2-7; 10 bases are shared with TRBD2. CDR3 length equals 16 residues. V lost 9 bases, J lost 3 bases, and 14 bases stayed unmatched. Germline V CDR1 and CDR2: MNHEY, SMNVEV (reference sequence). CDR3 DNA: TGTGCCAGTATGCATAGCGGGAGGACGACAGGCTACGAGCAGTACTTC. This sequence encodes CASMHSGRTTGYEQYF.

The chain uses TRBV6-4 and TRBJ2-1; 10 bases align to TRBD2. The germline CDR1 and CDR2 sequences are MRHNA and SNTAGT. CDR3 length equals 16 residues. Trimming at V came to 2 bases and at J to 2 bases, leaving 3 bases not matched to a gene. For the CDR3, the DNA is TGTGCCAGCAGTGACGTAGCGGGAGGACCCTACAATGAGCAGTTCTTC. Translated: CASSDVAGGPYNEQFF.

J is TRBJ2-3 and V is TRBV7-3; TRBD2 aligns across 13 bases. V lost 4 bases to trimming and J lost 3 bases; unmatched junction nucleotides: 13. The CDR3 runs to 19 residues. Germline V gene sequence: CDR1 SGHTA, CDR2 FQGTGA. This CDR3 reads CASSSGTLTSGGGTDTQYF. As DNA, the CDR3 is TGTGCCAGCAGCTCGGGCACCCTTACTAGCGGGGGGGGGACAGATACGCAGTATTTT.

The CDR3 DNA reads as TGCGCCAGCACCACAGGGTTTAATTCACCCCTCCACTTT. Its protein is CASTTGFNSPLHF. The chain has TRBV5-1 and TRBJ1-6; a possible D gene is TRBD1 (6 bases). CDR1 and CDR2 (germline): SGHRS, YFSETQ. The CDR3 covers 13 residues. V lost 6 bases and J 6 bases, leaving 10 bases between the germline ends.